The rows below give T cell receptor beta chains drawn from one sample of a study of shared clonotypes between healthy human individuals. Profiling relied on immunoSEQ multiplex PCR, and the TCRdb table lists in-frame clones only, not all of them. The sample lists about 2.1 million clones, around 93% occurring once. The sample comprised naive CD8+ T cells from PBMCs. Receptor source: a man aged 18 to 35 in good health. Some clones in this sample may be carry-over from other donors' samples. CDR3s leave out the opening cysteine and the closing phenylalanine or tryptophan.

TRBV6-6	TRBJ1-1	ASTLTGTGYTEAF
TRBV4-2	TRBJ2-7	ASSQGMYGSYEQY
TRBV4-1	TRBJ1-5	ASSQVAGQPQH
TRBV6-1	TRBJ1-1	ASSVLTGANTEAF
TRBV15	TRBJ2-1	ATSPGLAGTNEQF
TRBV27	TRBJ2-1	ASSSHAPGLAGVGSYNEQF
TRBV29-1	TRBJ2-7	SVLGTSGTSTSGEQY
TRBV27	TRBJ2-2	ASSLRDSGELF
TRBV7-9	TRBJ2-7	ASIPPGQGLYEQY
TRBV27	TRBJ2-7	ASSLSLAGAFYEQY
TRBV11-2	TRBJ2-3	ASSLGQGSTDTQY
TRBV5-1	TRBJ1-5	ASSYRQERGTRPQH
TRBV21-1	TRBJ2-2	ASSNPGTSGPKNTGELF
TRBV19	TRBJ1-4	ASSTTPTGLNEKLF
TRBV7-8	TRBJ2-1	ASSSGGRDEQF
TRBV7-9	TRBJ2-4	ASSQPGLALGIQY
TRBV11-3	TRBJ2-1	ASSYGESSYNEQF
TRBV5-6	TRBJ2-2	ASSLTSTGELF
TRBV28	TRBJ2-2	ASSFVSGELF
TRBV5-6	TRBJ2-1	ASMLLTGYNEQF
TRBV7-8	TRBJ1-2	ASSPTVPPNYGYT
TRBV7-9	TRBJ2-5	ASSSSLLKETQY
TRBV27	TRBJ2-7	ASSLSYEQY
TRBV27	TRBJ1-1	ASRDNTEAF
TRBV13	TRBJ2-6	ASSYRLGGGANVLT
TRBV11-2	TRBJ2-1	ASSLAGNEQF
TRBV7-8	TRBJ2-7	ASSQRRGLSSYEQY
TRBV7-2	TRBJ2-5	ASSLVIGLADRKTQY
TRBV5-8	TRBJ1-1	ASSFRGTEAF
TRBV28	TRBJ1-1	ASSHLRQLNTEAF
TRBV7-6	TRBJ1-4	ASSSTFSNEKLF